This T cell receptor beta chain is drawn from a study of CD8 T cells in ankylosing spondylitis. Study-level findings and limits: Matched ankylosing spondylitis synovial fluid reportedly showed significant enrichment of disease-linked clones. Previously reported in reactive arthritis synovial fluid and blood were some of the motif variants. A motif in TCR beta, a set of under ten highly homologous variants, appeared characteristic of ankylosing spondylitis blood.

This clonotype was seen more than once but under ten times. Its antigen remains unidentified. Making use of molecular barcodes, quantitative 5'-RACE generated TCR beta libraries. TCRdb analysed the 5' RACE reads with MiXCR anew, one entry per CDR3 protein. The sample lists roughly 220,000 distinct CDR3 sequences; around 19% were seen once. CDR3 length equals 13 residues. The germline CDR1 and CDR2 sequences are GTSNPN and SVGIG (reference sequence). V lost 2 bases, J lost 5 bases, and 11 bases lay in between. The source material was blood, either unsorted or a sorted T cell fraction (not recorded which). The V gene is TRBV30, the J gene TRBJ2-3; no definite D call. This TCR was sampled from a male donor with ankylosing spondylitis. In DNA form, the CDR3 reads TGTGCCTGGAGTCTAGTGGAAGGAGATACGCAGTATTTT. Translating gives CAWSLVEGDTQYF.